These 19 T cell receptor beta chains originate from one sample sequenced in a study of vaccination and CD4 T cells after COVID-19. With the Oncomine TCR Beta short-read assay, DNA from cultured CD4+ T cells was sequenced. TCRdb reprocessed the PCR reads with MiXCR, giving one entry per CDR3 protein. In the table there are about 14,000 distinct CDR3 sequences, approximately 60% of which are singletons. Their specific antigens are unknown. Sample treatment: approximately nine-day PBMC culture with coronavirus spike peptide pools or control peptides (ViraFEST assay). The specimen was CD4+ T cells from blood, cultured in vitro. The receptors were gathered from a human donor who had recovered from COVID-19.

The rearrangement links TRBV28 to TRBJ1-5; possible D gene TRBD1, 6 bases. Trimming took 3 bases from V and 0 from J, leaving 12 bases between them. The CDR3 consists of 16 residues. Germline V CDR1 and CDR2: MDHEN, SYDVKM. The CDR3 loop reads CASSFTGLYSNQPQHF. The CDR3 nucleotides are TGTGCCAGCAGTTTCACAGGGCTTTATAGCAATCAGCCCCAGCATTTT.

J is TRBJ2-7 and V is TRBV10-3, with 12 bases identical to TRBD2. CDR1 ENHRY and CDR2 SYGVKD come from the germline V gene. The CDR3 loop spans 16 amino acids. J lost 7 bases, V lost 2 bases, and 9 bases had no gene match. CDR3 residues: CAISETRLAGDLEQYF. As DNA, the CDR3 is TGTGCCATCAGTGAGACAAGACTAGCGGGAGACCTAGAGCAGTACTTC.

The chain joins TRBV6-1 to TRBJ2-1; D unresolved. Germline loops: CDR1 MNHNS, CDR2 SASEGT. CDR3 length: 16 amino acids. V shed 7 bases and J shed 0 bases, with 16 bases lying between them. As DNA, the CDR3 is TGTGCCAGCATTGTATGGGTGACAAGCTCCTACAATGAGCAGTTCTTC. This codes for CASIVWVTSSYNEQFF.

V gene TRBV7-9 combines with J gene TRBJ1-2, with D unresolved. Germline V lookup: CDR1 SEHNR, CDR2 FQNEAQ (reference sequence). The CDR3 runs to 14 residues. V was clipped by 4 bases and J by 4 bases, with 13 bases between them. In DNA, the CDR3 is TGTGCCAGCAGCTATCAACGGTCGGGCTATGGCTACACCTTC. It encodes CASSYQRSGYGYTF.

The chain carries TRBV28 and TRBJ2-3; 11 nucleotides line up with TRBD2. The CDR3 consists of 18 residues. In germline, CDR1 is MDHEN, CDR2 SYDVKM. V lost 5 bases to trimming and J lost 1 base; unmatched junction nucleotides: 11. The CDR3 protein is CASSTGTSGKRGTDTQYF. The CDR3 DNA is TGTGCCAGCAGTACCGGGACTAGCGGTAAAAGGGGCACAGATACGCAGTATTTT. The variable domain in full, with the rest retrieved from reference TRBV28 and TRBJ2-3, is DVKVTQSSRYLVKRTGEKVFLECVQDMDHENMFWYRQDPGLGLRLIYFSYDVKMKEKGDIPEGYSVSREKKERFSLILESASTNQTSMYLCASSTGTSGKRGTDTQYFGPGTRLTVL.

This clonotype was counted between two and nine times. The V call is TRBV20-1, the J call TRBJ2-7; 10 positions agree with TRBD1. V lost 3 bases, J lost 1 base, and 3 bases stayed unmatched. CDR3 length: 14 amino acids. Germline CDR1 DFQATT, CDR2 SNEGSKA (reference sequence). CDR3: CSASLGQGSYEQYF. The CDR3 DNA follows: TGCAGTGCTAGTTTGGGACAGGGGTCCTACGAGCAGTACTTC.

This clonotype appeared a single time. CDR3 bases: TGTGCCAGCGCAAGGAATGAGCAGTTCTTC. Translating it yields CASARNEQFF. The chain combines TRBV6-1 with TRBJ2-1; unclear D gene. The V end was cut by 8 bases, the J end by 7 bases, with 6 bases between. Germline V gives CDR1 MNHNS, CDR2 SASEGT. This CDR3 spans 10 amino acids.

By proportion, this clonotype is medium-sized. The chain recombines TRBV11-3 with TRBJ1-1; D gene uncertain. This CDR3 is 14 amino acids long. Trimming took 1 base from V and 14 from J, leaving 20 bases between them. CDR1 is SGHNT and CDR2 is YENEEA in the germline V gene. CDR3 protein: CASSLVSSQARVFF. CDR3 bases: TGTGCCAGCAGCTTAGTCTCATCCCAGGCCCGAGTCTTCTTT.

This clonotype has only a few counts. The chain is built from TRBV27 and TRBJ2-2; 9 bases fit TRBD1. Germline CDR1 is MNHEY and CDR2 is SMNVEV (reference sequence). V was clipped by 6 bases and J by 7 bases; unmatched bases: 6. The CDR3 is 14 amino acids. CDR3 nucleotide sequence: TGTGCCAGCAGAGGGACAGGGAGTATCGGGGAGCTGTTTTTT. Translated, it gives CASRGTGSIGELFF.

This clonotype came up a few times. The chain combines TRBV5-4 with TRBJ1-2, with D uncertain. The CDR3 extends over 15 amino acids. Trimming stripped 4 bases from V and 8 bases from J, with 21 bases between. The V gene's germline CDR1 is SGHNT and CDR2 YYREEE (reference sequence). CDR3 protein: CASSPTRAELLGYTF. In DNA, the CDR3 is TGTGCCAGCAGCCCGACCCGGGCCGAGCTATTAGGCTACACCTTC. Filled out from reference TRBV5-4 and TRBJ1-2, the complete variable domain reads ETGVTQSPTHLIKTRGQQVTLRCSSQSGHNTVSWYQQALGQGPQFIFQYYREEENGRGNFPPRFSGLQFPNYSSELNVNALELDDSALYLCASSPTRAELLGYTFGSGTRLTVV.

The chain has TRBV10-1 and TRBJ1-1; no reliable D call. This CDR3 has 14 amino acids. Trimming removed 0 bases at V and 1 base at J, with 6 bases between. Germline CDR1 is WNHNN and CDR2 is SYGVQD (reference sequence). CDR3 DNA sequence: TGCGCCAGCAGTGAGTCCTCCAGGAACACTGAAGCTTTCTTT. It specifies CASSESSRNTEAFF.

DNA of the CDR3: TGTGCCAGCAAACTGGGACTAGCGAACTACGAGCAGTACTTC. Translating gives CASKLGLANYEQYF. This chain joins TRBV27 and TRBJ2-7; TRBD2 aligns across 10 bases. Germline-derived CDR1 and CDR2 are MNHEY and SMNVEV (reference sequence). The CDR3 sequence is 14 residues long. V shed 7 bases and J 3 bases; nucleotides not matched to a gene: 6.

V usage is TRBV27 and J usage is TRBJ1-2, with D unresolved. The CDR3 is 13 residues long. CDR1 is MNHEY, CDR2 SMNVEV, per germline (reference sequence). V was pared by 2 bases and J by 8 bases, with 12 bases between. CDR3 nucleotide sequence: TGTGCCAGCAGTTTAGAGGGCCACGGAGGCTACACCTTC. Encoded protein: CASSLEGHGGYTF.

This clonotype has a handful of counts. This chain connects TRBV27 to TRBJ2-3, with D uncertain. CDR3 length equals 13 residues. Germline V gene sequence: CDR1 MNHEY, CDR2 SMNVEV (reference sequence). Deletions cut 7 bases from V and 0 bases from J, with 8 bases between. The CDR3 bases are TGTGCCAGCAAAGAGACTAGCACAGATACGCAGTATTTT. Translated: CASKETSTDTQYF.

Worth noting for this clonotype: At one of its ends the junction is not consistent with the germline gene, which may arise from a read error. The chain has TRBV28 and TRBJ1-5; tentative D call: TRBD1 (6 bases). The CDR3 length is 18 residues. Germline V gives CDR1 MDHEN, CDR2 SYDVKM. CDR3 DNA: TGTGCCAGCCGTTTTGAGGTGGGGTGGACAGATAGCAATCAGCCCCAGCATTTT. This codes for CASRFEVGWTDSNQPQHF.

The CDR3 sequence: CASSLDVDRVLGDEQFF. The CDR3 DNA reads as TGTGCCAGCAGCCTGGACGTGGACAGGGTTTTGGGCGATGAGCAGTTCTTC. The chain has TRBV11-2 and TRBJ2-1, with TRBD1 identical over 8 bases. The CDR3 has 17 residues. Germline V CDR1 and CDR2: SGHAT, FQNNGV. Trimming cost V 5 bases and J 8 bases; bases outside gene matches: 17.

This rearrangement joins TRBV10-3 to TRBJ2-5, with D perhaps matching TRBD1 or TRBD2 (5 bases each). The CDR3 extends over 11 amino acids. Trimming took off 4 bases at V and 6 bases at J, with 6 bases between the two ends. The germline V gene has CDR1 ENHRY and CDR2 SYGVKD. CDR3 bases: TGTGCCATCAGTGGGGGACAGACCCAGTACTTC. Translated: CAISGGQTQYF.

This clonotype has more than one count but fewer than ten. The genes are TRBV6-2 or TRBV6-3 and TRBJ1-5; 9 bases match TRBD1. V lost 6 bases to trimming and J lost 4 bases; unmatched junction nucleotides: 13. The CDR3 consists of 17 residues. Germline CDR1 is MNHEY and CDR2 is SVGEGT. Written as DNA, the CDR3 is TGTGCCAGCAGGGAAGAGACCCACAGGGGGCCAAATCAGCCCCAGCATTTT. Amino acid sequence: CASREETHRGPNQPQHF.

This sequence joins TRBV20-1 and TRBJ2-1; 8 bases are a match to TRBD2. Looked up from germline, CDR1 is DFQATT and CDR2 is SNEGSKA (reference sequence). Losses at the gene ends were 3 bases for V and 4 bases for J; bases not matched to a gene: 5. The CDR3 covers 14 residues. The CDR3 DNA reads as TGCAGTGCTAGTCGCGGGGGGAGATACAATGAGCAGTTCTTC. This encodes CSASRGGRYNEQFF.